This is a list of T cell receptor beta chains from one sample in a study of T cell responses to AZD1222 COVID-19 vaccine. This table comes from immunoSEQ multiplex PCR, and its TCRdb copy is limited to in-frame clones, with some not included. The sample has tens of thousands of clones; roughly 87% are singletons. The sample consisted of peripheral blood, taken on day 0 of AZD1222 vaccination. All receptors derive from an adult in good health. The CDR3 runs from the conserved cysteine through the conserved F or W. Each record gives: CDR3 protein, CDR3 length, V gene.

CAGDGNTEAFF	11	TRBV7-9
CASIKDRWGRQPQHF	15	TRBV19
CASSLHATNEKLFF	14	TRBV5-1
CASSLAGENYEQYF	14	TRBV6-5
CASSPFERGGGNEQFF	16	TRBV18
CASNALGPEYNEQFF	15	TRBV28
CASSGQGANTEAFF	14	TRBV2
CASSLRPRPTLAGVYEQYF	19	TRBV7-8
CASSLGTGEATEAFF	15	TRBV5-1
CASSLTGSGANVLTF	15	TRBV5-4
CASSLAGQLMNTEAFF	16	TRBV28